The sequence of this T cell receptor (beta chain) was determined in a study of cytomegalovirus exposure and HLA in healthy donors. Whole-study results and caveats: Later analysis found that TCR beta chains associated with HLA were more clonally expanded than other, equally common chains. Accurate HLA-A and HLA-B prediction from TCR beta sequences was reported for most subjects.

Remarks on this clone: No antigen is known for it.

Though nominally healthy at sampling, donors likely had unrecorded immune exposures. Primers for the PCR totalled 60 Vbeta and 13 Jbeta. TCRdb keeps only in-frame clones here, not all; method: immunoSEQ multiplex PCR. The table has some 110,000 clones, around 75% seen once. The germline V gene has CDR1 SGHNT and CDR2 YYREEE (reference sequence). This CDR3 region has 14 residues. V lost 6 bases and J lost 4, with 14 bases in between. Sequenced sample: PBMCs. J is TRBJ2-1 and V is TRBV5-4, with a weak D call TRBD2 (6 bases). The source is a woman aged 25-40 years in good health and CMV-seronegative. The CDR3, as DNA: TGTGCCAGCAAACCGGGGGAGGAGTACAATGAGCAGTTCTTC. Its translation: CASKPGEEYNEQFF.